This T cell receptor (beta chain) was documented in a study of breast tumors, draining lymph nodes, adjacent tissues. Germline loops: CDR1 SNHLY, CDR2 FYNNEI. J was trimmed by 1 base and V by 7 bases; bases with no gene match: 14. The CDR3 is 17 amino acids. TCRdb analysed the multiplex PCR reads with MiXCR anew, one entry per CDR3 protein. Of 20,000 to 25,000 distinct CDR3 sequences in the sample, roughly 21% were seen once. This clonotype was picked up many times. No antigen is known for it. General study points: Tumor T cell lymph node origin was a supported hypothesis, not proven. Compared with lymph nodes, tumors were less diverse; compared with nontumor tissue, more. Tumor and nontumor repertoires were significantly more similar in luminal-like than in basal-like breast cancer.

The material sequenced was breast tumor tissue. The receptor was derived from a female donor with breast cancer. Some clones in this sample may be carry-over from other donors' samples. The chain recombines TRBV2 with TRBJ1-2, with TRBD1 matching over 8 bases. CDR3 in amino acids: CASTPPQGQGLNYGYTF. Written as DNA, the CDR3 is TGTGCCAGCACCCCCCCCCAAGGACAGGGCCTTAACTATGGCTACACCTTC. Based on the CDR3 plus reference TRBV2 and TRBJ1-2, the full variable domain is EPEVTQTPSHQVTQMGQEVILRCVPISNHLYFYWYRQILGQKVEFLVSFYNNEISEKSEIFDDQFSVERPDGSNFTLKIRSTKLEDSAMYFCASTPPQGQGLNYGYTFGSGTRLTVV.